The present T cell receptor (beta chain) was sequenced within a study of blood T cell repertoires in COVID-19. TCRdb's copy holds only in-frame clones and misses some; the assay was immunoSEQ multiplex PCR. The sample contains about 160,000 clones, 75% to 85% of which appear only once. The germline V and J ends were trimmed by 0 bases and 5 bases, with 12 bases remaining between them. CDR3 size: 15 residues. The germline V gene encodes CDR1 SGHRS and CDR2 YFSETQ. This TCR was recovered from a woman aged 60-75 years with COVID-19, enrolled during active disease. The source material was peripheral blood. V is TRBV5-1 and J is TRBJ2-1; D may be TRBD2 (6 bases). For the CDR3, the DNA is TGCGCCAGCAGCTTGGCAGGGAGGATGGACAATGAGCAGTTCTTC. It yields the protein CASSLAGRMDNEQFF.